The entry that follows covers one T cell receptor (beta chain) sequence. This sample was taken from a study of blood T cell repertoires in COVID-19. Turning to the study itself: PBMCs, B-cell-depleted T cells, or T cells were the source of the cDNA or gDNA that made up the material.

As processed by the authors: Reference gene primer amplification yielded estimated nucleated cell counts. Produced via immunoSEQ multiplex PCR; TCRdb's table is partial and in-frame only. V, J and clone size are those of that table, while D and trimming were read from the DNA. The profile shows around 210,000 clones, around 90% of them singletons. The CDR3 contains 19 residues. Sequenced material: peripheral blood. V usage is TRBV21-1 and J usage is TRBJ1-4; TRBD1 was called by the table and not checked on the DNA. TRBV21-1 is flagged as a pseudogene. The sequence was collected from a man younger than 35 with active or convalescent COVID-19. This chain's CDR3 is CASSRHRFWTGCGDEKLFF. CDR3 coding DNA: TGTGCCAGCAGCAGACACAGGTTTTGGACGGGTTGCGGAGATGAAAAACTGTTTTTT.